These 21 T cell receptor beta chains were sequenced from one sample in a study of blood T cell repertoires in COVID-19. The method was immunoSEQ multiplex PCR; TCRdb's version includes in-frame clones alone and lacks a portion of them. The table has about 150,000 clones, around nine tenths seen once; the top ten hold less than 3%. Material for sequencing was peripheral blood. The receptor source for this set is a woman aged 80 or over with COVID-19, enrolled during active disease.

The chain has TRBV5-1 and TRBJ1-4; possibly TRBD1 for D (6 bases). The CDR3 sequence is 16 residues long. The V and J ends lost 5 bases and 4 bases respectively, with 18 bases between them. Germline CDR1 is SGHRS and CDR2 is YFSETQ. DNA of the CDR3: TGCGCCAGCAGAGGGGGGGGCCTGACTGGTAATGAAAAACTGTTTTTT. This codes for CASRGGGLTGNEKLFF.

On this clone itself: The sample carries other DNA sequences with the same CDR3. V is TRBV11-2 and J is TRBJ2-1, with TRBD2 identical over 8 bases. V lost 4 bases, J lost 4 bases, and 12 bases stayed unmatched. CDR3 size: 17 residues. Germline CDR1 reads SGHAT; CDR2 reads FQNNGV. CDR3 loop: CASSSRGGLAVYNEQFF. The DNA for the CDR3 is TGTGCCAGCAGCTCTCGGGGGGGATTAGCGGTATACAATGAGCAGTTCTTC.

Regarding this clone: The sample holds other DNA sequences that translate to the same CDR3. CDR3 region: CASSRLGSYEQYF. The CDR3 DNA reads as TGTGCCAGCAGCCGACTGGGCTCCTACGAGCAGTACTTC. The chain combines TRBV27 with TRBJ2-7; no definite D call. The CDR3 has 13 amino acids. V was shortened by 6 bases and J by 0 bases, with 9 bases between the two germline ends. Germline loops: CDR1 MNHEY, CDR2 SMNVEV (reference sequence).

The J gene is TRBJ1-6, the V gene TRBV10-3; 9 bases match TRBD1. Germline V gives CDR1 ENHRY, CDR2 SYGVKD. CDR3 length equals 15 residues. V trimming: 5 bases; J trimming: 8 bases; junction bases outside the gene matches: 7. The CDR3 coding sequence is TGTGCCATCAGTTCACGGACAGGGGTTGATTCACCCCTCCACTTT. Translation: CAISSRTGVDSPLHF.

The chain links TRBV28 to TRBJ2-7; 8 bases are shared with TRBD1. The trim removed 8 bases at V and 5 bases at J, leaving 5 bases unmatched. This CDR3 has 12 amino acids. Germline values: CDR1 MDHEN, CDR2 SYDVKM. Here the CDR3 DNA reads TGTGCCAGCCGGGACAGGTTGGACGAGCAGTACTTC. Encoded protein: CASRDRLDEQYF.

V is TRBV7-8 and J is TRBJ2-1, with TRBD1 identical over 7 bases. Germline V lookup: CDR1 SGHVS, CDR2 FQNEAQ. This CDR3 comprises 14 residues. The trim removed 5 bases at V and 3 bases at J, leaving 4 bases unmatched. The CDR3 region is CASSTGTVYNEQFF. CDR3 sequence (DNA): TGTGCCAGCAGCACGGGGACAGTCTACAATGAGCAGTTCTTC.

The chain recombines TRBV28 with TRBJ1-2; TRBD1 is a possible D gene (6 bases). The CDR3 loop spans 13 amino acids. In germline, CDR1 is MDHEN, CDR2 SYDVKM. V was trimmed by 5 bases and J by 4 bases, leaving 11 bases between them. Here the CDR3 reads CASSQQGFYGYTF. The CDR3, as DNA: TGTGCCAGCAGTCAGCAGGGGTTCTATGGCTACACCTTC.

This clone is a singleton in its sample. The V and J genes are TRBV6-2 or TRBV6-3 and TRBJ2-7, with a tentative D call TRBD2 (6 bases). The CDR3 totals 16 residues. Per germline, CDR1 MNHEY and CDR2 SVGEGT. Trimming removed 5 bases at V and 3 bases at J, with 20 bases between. CDR3: CASSTGFGSGIYEQYF. Here the CDR3 DNA reads TGTGCCAGCAGTACCGGTTTCGGGAGCGGAATCTACGAGCAGTACTTC.

This chain joins TRBV6-2 or TRBV6-3 and TRBJ2-7; weak D call: TRBD2 (5 bases). Trimming shortened V by 4 bases and J by 3 bases, and 10 bases separated the two germline ends. Germline lookup yields CDR1 MNHEY and CDR2 SVGEGT. The CDR3 has 13 residues. The CDR3 nucleotides are TGTGCCAGCAGTTTCAACCGGGACTACGAGCAGTACTTC. Encoded protein: CASSFNRDYEQYF.

The table lists this clone with a few counts. The chain couples TRBV11-2 to TRBJ1-5, with 7 bases identical to TRBD1. Trimming took 3 bases from V and 4 from J; bases not matched to a gene: 6. Per the germline V gene, CDR1 is SGHAT and CDR2 is FQNNGV. The CDR3 consists of 15 residues. DNA for the CDR3: TGTGCCAGCAGCTTCGGGACAGCTCCAAATCAGCCCCAGCATTTT. Residues: CASSFGTAPNQPQHF.

This rearrangement joins TRBV6-6 to TRBJ2-3, with 14 bases fitting TRBD2. V was clipped by 6 bases and J by 5 bases; unmatched bases: 7. In germline, CDR1 is MNHNY, CDR2 SVGAGI (reference sequence). This CDR3 contains 16 residues. CDR3 coding DNA: TGTGCCAGCAGACTGGGACTAGCGGGAGTAGGAGATACGCAGTATTTT. The encoded protein is CASRLGLAGVGDTQYF.

This chain connects TRBV19 to TRBJ1-4, with 8 bases aligning to TRBD1. The CDR3 has 13 amino acids. J was trimmed by 8 bases and V by 6 bases; bases with no gene match: 5. CDR1 LNHDA and CDR2 SQIVND come from the germline V gene (reference sequence). The CDR3 protein is CASRDRVTEKLFF. In nucleotides, the CDR3 is TGTGCCAGTAGGGACAGGGTAACGGAAAAACTGTTTTTT.

This clone was counted once. The rearrangement uses TRBV9 and TRBJ1-1; possibly TRBD1 for D (6 bases). The germline CDR1 and CDR2 sequences are SGDLS and YYNGEE. With 0 bases removed from V and 9 bases from J, the gap between germline ends came to 15 bases. CDR3 length: 14 amino acids. DNA of the CDR3: TGTGCCAGCAGCGTAGATGGCGACGGGGGGCAAGCTTTCTTT. Translating it yields CASSVDGDGGQAFF.

The J gene is TRBJ1-2, the V gene TRBV5-1; the D is unclear. V was pared by 1 base and J by 1 base, with 11 bases between. CDR3 length equals 15 residues. The germline CDR1 and CDR2 sequences are SGHRS and YFSETQ. DNA of the CDR3: TGCGCCAGCAGCTTGTCGGGGTCTCTTAACTATGGCTACACCTTC. It translates to CASSLSGSLNYGYTF.

The genes are TRBV19 and TRBJ1-2, with 7 bases matching TRBD1. Germline V gene sequence: CDR1 LNHDA, CDR2 SQIVND (reference sequence). J gave up 6 bases and V 6 bases, and 13 bases lay outside the gene matches. The CDR3 has 15 amino acids. The CDR3 is CASREGTGERNGYTF. For the CDR3, the DNA is TGTGCCAGTAGGGAGGGAACAGGGGAAAGAAATGGCTACACCTTC.

The chain is built from TRBV28 and TRBJ2-3; 8 bases are shared with TRBD1. The CDR3 is made up of 16 amino acids. V was clipped by 6 bases and J by 4 bases; unmatched bases: 12. Germline V gene lookup returns CDR1 MDHEN and CDR2 SYDVKM. The CDR3 loop reads CASSPPSGGKADTQYF. The CDR3 DNA reads as TGTGCCAGCAGCCCACCATCAGGGGGCAAGGCAGATACGCAGTATTTT. The entire variable domain, with the rest obtained from reference TRBV28 and TRBJ2-3, is as follows: DVKVTQSSRYLVKRTGEKVFLECVQDMDHENMFWYRQDPGLGLRLIYFSYDVKMKEKGDIPEGYSVSREKKERFSLILESASTNQTSMYLCASSPPSGGKADTQYFGPGTRLTVL.

The J gene is TRBJ2-7, the V gene TRBV29-1; TRBD2 agrees at 9 bases. This CDR3 has 13 amino acids. Unmatched junction bases numbered 2, after V lost 5 bases and J lost 0 bases. Germline loops: CDR1 SQVTM, CDR2 ANQGSEA. The CDR3 bases are TGCAGCGTTACTAGCGGGCCCTCCTACGAGCAGTACTTC. Translating it yields CSVTSGPSYEQYF.

The rearrangement joins TRBV11-2 to TRBJ2-7; 11 bases line up with TRBD2. The V segment lost 1 base and the J segment 7 bases; nucleotides outside the gene matches: 6. CDR1 and CDR2 from the germline V gene are SGHAT and FQNNGV. The CDR3 totals 15 residues. The chain's CDR3 is CASSLVLAGAGEQYF. The CDR3 DNA sequence: TGTGCCAGCAGCTTAGTACTAGCGGGAGCGGGAGAGCAGTACTTC.

This chain uses TRBV19 with TRBJ1-1; D ambiguous. This CDR3 contains 13 residues. Per germline, CDR1 LNHDA and CDR2 SQIVND (reference sequence). Trimming shortened V by 8 bases and J by 1 base, and 11 bases separated the two germline ends. Here the CDR3 DNA reads TGTGCCAGTTACCCTACTACGAACACTGAAGCTTTCTTT. Residues: CASYPTTNTEAFF. Drawing the rest from reference TRBV19 and TRBJ1-1, the complete variable domain is DGGITQSPKYLFRKEGQNVTLSCEQNLNHDAMYWYRQDPGQGLRLIYYSQIVNDFQKGDIAEGYSVSREKKESFPLTVTSAQKNPTAFYLCASYPTTNTEAFFGQGTRLTVV.

J is TRBJ2-7 and V is TRBV29-1, with D unresolved. Germline V gene sequence: CDR1 SQVTM, CDR2 ANQGSEA. V was cut by 2 bases and J by 0 bases, with 5 bases left in between. The CDR3 is 12 amino acids. The CDR3, as DNA: TGCAGCGTTGAACAAAACTCCTACGAGCAGTACTTC. Translating gives CSVEQNSYEQYF.

The chain couples TRBV21-1 to TRBJ2-1; the D call in the table, TRBD2, was not verified against the DNA. TRBV21-1 is given as a pseudogene. The CDR3 spans 16 residues. CDR3 in amino acids: CASSKVGLETVGEQFF. CDR3 bases: TGTGCCAGCAGCAAAGTCGGACTAGAGACAGTGGGTGAGCAGTTCTTC.